The 26 T cell receptor beta chains reported below all come from one sample, sequenced in a study of vaccination and CD4 T cells after COVID-19. Their target antigens are unknown. The treatment denotes: roughly 10-day PBMC culture with coronavirus spike peptide pools or control peptides (ViraFEST assay). Cultured CD4+ T-cell DNA underwent Oncomine TCR Beta short-read sequencing. MiXCR was run by TCRdb on the PCR reads, yielding one entry per CDR3 protein. The sample consists of roughly 13,000 distinct CDR3 sequences, approximately 50% of them appearing once. What was sequenced was CD4+ T cells from blood, cultured in vitro. These receptor sequences come from a human donor who had recovered from COVID-19.

This chain uses TRBV19 with TRBJ1-5, with 10 bases fitting TRBD1. CDR3 length equals 13 residues. V lost 9 bases, J lost 5 bases, and 4 bases stayed unmatched. Germline assignment: CDR1 LNHDA and CDR2 SQIVND (reference sequence). CDR3 amino acids: CASSGQGDQPQHF. The CDR3, as DNA: TGTGCCAGCTCCGGACAGGGGGATCAGCCCCAGCATTTT.

The chain uses TRBV18 and TRBJ1-5, with D possibly matching TRBD1 (6 bases). The CDR3 loop spans 15 amino acids. V was trimmed by 0 bases and J by 6 bases, leaving 12 bases between them. Germline CDR1 and CDR2: KGHSH and LQKENI. The CDR3: CASSPPSGGSQPQHF. As DNA, the CDR3 is TGTGCCAGCTCACCACCGTCGGGGGGCTCTCAGCCCCAGCATTTT.

This clonotype was counted between two and nine times. This chain's CDR3 is CASSKQGAGGANVLTF. The CDR3 bases are TGTGCCAGCAGCAAACAGGGGGCGGGGGGGGCCAACGTCCTGACTTTC. The chain combines TRBV6-1 with TRBJ2-6, with 9 bases identical to TRBD1. The CDR3 is 16 amino acids. CDR1 MNHNS and CDR2 SASEGT come from the germline V gene. V shed 6 bases, J shed 4 bases, and the junction held 7 bases outside the gene matches.

The J gene is TRBJ1-2, the V gene TRBV20-1; no firm D call. The V end was cut by 1 base, the J end by 5 bases, with 14 bases between. There are 14 residues in the CDR3. CDR1 is DFQATT and CDR2 is SNEGSKA in the germline V gene (reference sequence). CDR3 in amino acids: CSARGVGDLYGYTF. The CDR3 coding sequence is TGCAGTGCTAGAGGAGTTGGGGATTTATATGGCTACACCTTC.

This clonotype has a handful of counts. V is TRBV28 and J is TRBJ2-5; D unresolved. V was shortened by 1 base and J by 7 bases, with 16 bases between the two germline ends. This CDR3 is built from 15 residues. CDR1 MDHEN and CDR2 SYDVKM come from the germline V gene. DNA for the CDR3: TGTGCCAGCAGTTTATCGGTCCAGTGGGTGGGGACCCAGTACTTC. It encodes CASSLSVQWVGTQYF.

The V call is TRBV7-3, the J call TRBJ1-6; D remains unclear. Germline V gene data show CDR1 as SGHTA and CDR2 as FQGTGA. Trimming shortened V by 5 bases and J by 6 bases, and 17 bases separated the two germline ends. CDR3 length: 16 amino acids. CDR3 in amino acids: CASSRFPGSVNSPLHF. As DNA, the CDR3 is TGTGCCAGCAGCCGATTTCCTGGCAGCGTTAATTCACCCCTCCACTTT.

The gene calls are TRBV4-1 and TRBJ1-1, with D possibly TRBD1 on 5 matching bases. This CDR3 has 15 amino acids. The germline V gene encodes CDR1 MGHRA and CDR2 YSYEKL. V was trimmed by 3 bases and J by 5 bases, leaving 16 bases between them. The CDR3 nucleotides are TGCGCCAGCAGCCAGGCTGGGGACCTAAGGACTGAAGCTTTCTTT. This encodes CASSQAGDLRTEAFF.

The rearrangement uses TRBV7-2 and TRBJ2-3, with D unresolved. Germline CDR1 is SGHTA and CDR2 is FQGNSA. The V end was cut by 3 bases, the J end by 4 bases, with 11 bases between. The length of the CDR3 is 14 residues. CDR3 amino acids: CASSLSWSPDTQYF. In DNA, the CDR3 is TGTGCCAGCAGCTTGTCTTGGAGTCCAGATACGCAGTATTTT.

The chain employs TRBV7-8 and TRBJ2-4; unclear D gene. V gave up 0 bases and J gave up 0 bases, with 15 bases separating them. CDR1 SGHVS and CDR2 FQNEAQ come from the germline V gene. The CDR3 contains 18 residues. The CDR3 loop reads CASSLAYLGSLAKNIQYF. CDR3 bases: TGTGCCAGCAGCTTAGCCTACTTGGGATCGCTAGCCAAAAACATTCAGTACTTC.

This chain uses TRBV5-6 with TRBJ2-3; a possible D gene is TRBD2 (5 bases). V was cut by 2 bases and J by 0 bases, with 13 bases left in between. Germline V CDR1 and CDR2: SGHDT, YYEEEE. The CDR3 contains 16 residues. In nucleotides, the CDR3 is TGTGCCAGCAGCTTACCTACGGGGTTAAGCACAGATACGCAGTATTTT. It codes for CASSLPTGLSTDTQYF.

CDR3 bases: TGTGCCAGCAGCTTAGGGTACGTAGGGACCAGCAATCAGCCCCAGCATTTT. This sequence encodes CASSLGYVGTSNQPQHF. The chain couples TRBV7-2 to TRBJ1-5, with a tentative D call TRBD1 (5 bases). The CDR3 totals 17 residues. V was clipped by 1 base and J by 1 base, with 14 bases between them. The germline V gene has CDR1 SGHTA and CDR2 FQGNSA.

This clonotype has a handful of counts. The chain is built from TRBV20-1 and TRBJ2-2; either TRBD1 or TRBD2 may supply D (5 bases each). The CDR3 runs 11 residues. V was clipped by 6 bases and J by 9 bases, with 11 bases between them. CDR1 and CDR2 (germline): DFQATT, SNEGSKA (reference sequence). The chain's CDR3 is CSAPEGRELFF. The CDR3 DNA is TGCAGTGCCCCCGAGGGGCGGGAGCTGTTTTTT.

About this clonotype: The CDR3 ends on some other residue instead of the conserved phenylalanine or tryptophan, so this is likely a read error. The gene calls are TRBV5-4 and TRBJ2-3, with D tentatively TRBD1 (5 bases). V lost 1 base to trimming and J lost 1 base, with 13 bases between them. The germline CDR1 and CDR2 sequences are SGHNT and YYREEE (reference sequence). The CDR3 runs 16 residues. CDR3: CASSLSQGPGTDTQYS. The CDR3 DNA sequence: TGTGCCAGCAGCTTGTCCCAGGGTCCGGGCACAGATACGCAGTATTCT.

This clonotype was observed a handful of times. The V and J genes are TRBV28 and TRBJ1-3; TRBD1 is a possible D gene (6 bases). Trimming left V 6 bases short and J 4 bases short, with 16 bases between. Germline V CDR1 and CDR2: MDHEN, SYDVKM. This CDR3 is 15 amino acids long. CDR3 nucleotides: TGTGCCAGCAGCACCCCCACCGGACAGGGAAACACCATATATTTT. This codes for CASSTPTGQGNTIYF. The whole variable domain, filled in from reference TRBV28 and TRBJ1-3, reads DVKVTQSSRYLVKRTGEKVFLECVQDMDHENMFWYRQDPGLGLRLIYFSYDVKMKEKGDIPEGYSVSREKKERFSLILESASTNQTSMYLCASSTPTGQGNTIYFGEGSWLTVV.

This clonotype was picked up one time. The rearrangement uses TRBV7-8 and TRBJ2-2; D may be TRBD2 (6 bases). The CDR3 is 15 residues long. Trimming stripped 3 bases from V and 7 bases from J, with 15 bases between. In germline, CDR1 is SGHVS, CDR2 FQNEAQ. The CDR3 DNA sequence: TGTGCCAGCAGCTTGTCGGGACTTCAAGGCGGGGAGCTGTTTTTT. Its protein product is CASSLSGLQGGELFF.

As DNA, the CDR3 is TGTGCCAGCAGCTTTAGCGGGGGATACAATGAGCAGTTCTTC. Its translation is CASSFSGGYNEQFF. V usage is TRBV7-2 and J usage is TRBJ2-1; 9 nucleotides align to TRBD2. This CDR3 comprises 14 residues. Germline CDR1 SGHTA, CDR2 FQGNSA. V shed 3 bases, J shed 4 bases, and the junction held 1 base outside the gene matches.

The chain recombines TRBV12-3 or TRBV12-4 with TRBJ2-2; a weak D match, TRBD2 (5 bases). V was trimmed by 5 bases and J by 3 bases, leaving 10 bases between them. The length of the CDR3 is 14 residues. The CDR3 loop is CASSPVRDTGELFF. The CDR3 region has the DNA TGTGCCAGCAGTCCCGTGAGGGACACCGGGGAGCTGTTTTTT.

The CDR3 sequence: CATSSSGGARAKNIQYF. Here the CDR3 DNA reads TGTGCCACCAGCTCTTCAGGCGGGGCCCGAGCCAAAAACATTCAGTACTTC. The chain carries TRBV15 and TRBJ2-4, with D perhaps TRBD2 (6 bases). V lost 5 bases, J lost 0 bases, and 17 bases lay in between. CDR3 length equals 17 residues. Germline V gene sequence: CDR1 LNHNV, CDR2 YYDKDF (reference sequence).

The V and J genes are TRBV24-1 and TRBJ1-6; perhaps TRBD1 as D (5 bases). CDR3 length equals 16 residues. The germline CDR1 and CDR2 sequences are KGHDR and SFDVKD. V lost 3 bases and J 6 bases, leaving 14 bases between the germline ends. The DNA for the CDR3 is TGTGCCACCAGTGATAAGCTAGACAGAGCTAATTCACCCCTCCACTTT. Translation: CATSDKLDRANSPLHF.

The rearrangement uses TRBV30 and TRBJ1-4; D remains ambiguous. Germline assignment: CDR1 GTSNPN and CDR2 SVGIG (reference sequence). Trimming removed 2 bases from V and 10 bases from J, with 11 bases in between. The CDR3 has 12 amino acids. The CDR3 reads CAWSPRRAKLFF. The CDR3 nucleotides are TGTGCCTGGAGTCCCCGCCGTGCAAAACTGTTTTTT.

This chain uses TRBV6-1 with TRBJ1-1; possibly TRBD1 for D (5 bases). Germline V gene data show CDR1 as MNHNS and CDR2 as SASEGT. The CDR3 length is 15 residues. The ends were cut back, 6 bases at V and 0 bases at J, with 14 bases in the middle. Here the CDR3 reads CASSRDGLMNTEAFF. The DNA for the CDR3 is TGTGCCAGCAGCCGGGACGGCCTCATGAACACTGAAGCTTTCTTT.

This clonotype appeared a few times. V is TRBV2 and J is TRBJ1-2; D is perhaps TRBD1 (6 bases). The CDR3 is made up of 12 amino acids. V gave up 6 bases and J gave up 3 bases, with 8 bases separating them. Germline CDR1 reads SNHLY; CDR2 reads FYNNEI. The CDR3 DNA reads TGTGCCAGCAGGAGGGGGGACTATGGCTACACCTTC. This translates into CASRRGDYGYTF.

The chain employs TRBV12-3 or TRBV12-4 and TRBJ2-7, with 9 bases that match TRBD1. V was clipped by 6 bases and J by 5 bases; unmatched bases: 14. This CDR3 spans 16 amino acids. CDR3 region: CASRRTGQGREDEQYF. Here the CDR3 DNA reads TGTGCCAGCAGAAGAACGGGACAGGGACGGGAGGACGAGCAGTACTTC.

The V and J genes are TRBV12-3 or TRBV12-4 and TRBJ1-4; D is unresolved. The germline V and J ends were trimmed by 3 bases and 12 bases, with 8 bases remaining between them. CDR3 length: 11 amino acids. CDR3 amino acids: CASSFFGELFF. The CDR3 DNA is TGTGCCAGCAGTTTTTTCGGCGAACTGTTTTTT.

This clonotype was detected once. V and J are TRBV30 and TRBJ1-4; a possible D gene is TRBD1 (6 bases). Between the trimmed V and J ends, which lost 6 bases and 8 bases, there was a span of 22 bases. The CDR3 sequence is 15 residues long. The germline V gene encodes CDR1 GTSNPN and CDR2 SVGIG (reference sequence). The CDR3 nucleotides read TGTGCCTGCGACCCCGATACAGGGATCAGCGAAAAACTGTTTTTT. Protein product: CACDPDTGISEKLFF.

This clonotype was counted only a few times. The chain uses TRBV5-1 and TRBJ2-5; D call uncertain. CDR1 and CDR2 (germline): SGHRS, YFSETQ. CDR3 size: 13 residues. Trimming left V 0 bases short and J 4 bases short, with 7 bases between. CDR3 amino acids: CASSLAPGETQYF. The CDR3 coding sequence is TGCGCCAGCAGCTTGGCCCCTGGAGAGACCCAGTACTTC. Combining the CDR3 with reference TRBV5-1 and TRBJ2-5 gives the whole variable domain KAGVTQTPRYLIKTRGQQVTLSCSPISGHRSVSWYQQTPGQGLQFLFEYFSETQRNKGNFPGRFSGRQFSNSRSEMNVSTLELGDSALYLCASSLAPGETQYFGPGTRLLVL.